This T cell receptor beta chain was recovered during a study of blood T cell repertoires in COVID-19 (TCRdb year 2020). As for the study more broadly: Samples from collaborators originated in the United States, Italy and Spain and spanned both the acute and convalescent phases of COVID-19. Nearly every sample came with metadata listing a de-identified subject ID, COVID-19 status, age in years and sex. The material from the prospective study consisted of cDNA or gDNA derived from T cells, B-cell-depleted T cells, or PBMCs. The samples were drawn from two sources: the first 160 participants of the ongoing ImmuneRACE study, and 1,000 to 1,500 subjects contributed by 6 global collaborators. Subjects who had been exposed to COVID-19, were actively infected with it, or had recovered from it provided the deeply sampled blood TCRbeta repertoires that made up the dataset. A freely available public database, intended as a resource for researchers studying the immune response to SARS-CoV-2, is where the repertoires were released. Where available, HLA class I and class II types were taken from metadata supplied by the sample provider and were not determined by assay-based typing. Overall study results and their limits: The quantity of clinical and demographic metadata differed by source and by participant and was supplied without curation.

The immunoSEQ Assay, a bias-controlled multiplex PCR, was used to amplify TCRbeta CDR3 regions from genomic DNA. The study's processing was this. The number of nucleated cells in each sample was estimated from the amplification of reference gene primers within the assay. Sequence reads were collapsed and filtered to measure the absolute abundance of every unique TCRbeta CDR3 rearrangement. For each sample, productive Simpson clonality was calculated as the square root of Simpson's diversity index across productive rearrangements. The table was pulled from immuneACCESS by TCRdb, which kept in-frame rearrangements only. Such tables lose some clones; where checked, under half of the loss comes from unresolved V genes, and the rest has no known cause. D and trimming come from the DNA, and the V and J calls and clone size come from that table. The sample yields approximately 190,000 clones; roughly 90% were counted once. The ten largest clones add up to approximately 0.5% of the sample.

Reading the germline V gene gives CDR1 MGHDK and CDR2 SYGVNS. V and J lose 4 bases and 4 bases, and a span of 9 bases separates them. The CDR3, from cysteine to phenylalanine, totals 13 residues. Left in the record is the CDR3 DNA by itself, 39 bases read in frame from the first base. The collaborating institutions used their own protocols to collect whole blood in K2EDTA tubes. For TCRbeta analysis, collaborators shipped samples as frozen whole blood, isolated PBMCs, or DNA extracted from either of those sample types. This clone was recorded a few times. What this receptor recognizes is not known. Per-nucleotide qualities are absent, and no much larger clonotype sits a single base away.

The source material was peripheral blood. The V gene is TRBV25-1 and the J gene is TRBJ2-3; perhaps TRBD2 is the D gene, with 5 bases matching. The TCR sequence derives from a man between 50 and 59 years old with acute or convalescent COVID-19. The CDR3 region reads CASSVKRADTQYF. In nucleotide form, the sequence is TGTGCCAGCAGTGTAAAGAGGGCAGATACGCAGTATTTT.